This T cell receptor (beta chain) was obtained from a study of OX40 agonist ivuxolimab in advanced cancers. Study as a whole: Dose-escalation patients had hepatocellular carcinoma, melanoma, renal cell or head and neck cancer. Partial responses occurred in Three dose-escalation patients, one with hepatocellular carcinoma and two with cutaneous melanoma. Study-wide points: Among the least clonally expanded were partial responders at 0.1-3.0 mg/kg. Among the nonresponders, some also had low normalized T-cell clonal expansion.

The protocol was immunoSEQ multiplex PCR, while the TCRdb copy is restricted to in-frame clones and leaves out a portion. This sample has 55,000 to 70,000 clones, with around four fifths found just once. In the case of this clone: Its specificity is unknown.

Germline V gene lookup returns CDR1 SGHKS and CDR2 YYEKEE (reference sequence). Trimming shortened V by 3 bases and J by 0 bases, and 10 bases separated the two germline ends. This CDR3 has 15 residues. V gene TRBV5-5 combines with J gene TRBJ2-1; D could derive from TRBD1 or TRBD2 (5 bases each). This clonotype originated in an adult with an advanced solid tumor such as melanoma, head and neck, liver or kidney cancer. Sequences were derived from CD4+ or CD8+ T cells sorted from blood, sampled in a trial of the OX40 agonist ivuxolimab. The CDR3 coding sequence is TGTGCCAGCAGCTCTACCGGGACCTCCTACAATGAGCAGTTCTTC. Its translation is CASSSTGTSYNEQFF.